Given below is one T cell receptor (beta chain) in context. Its antigen remains undetermined. It has no much larger one-base neighbor in the sample; base qualities were not kept. These data are taken from a study of cytomegalovirus exposure and HLA in healthy donors listed by TCRdb under 2017. Background on the whole study: According to an earlier analysis of 587 of the donors, about 179 million T cells yielded over 90 million unique TCR beta sequences and about 300 Gb of sequence data. An early release that covered several hundred HLA-typed donors contained about 300 gigabases of sequencing data and some 87 million unique TCR sequences. In addition to the first cohort of 666 subjects, a separate validation cohort of approximately 110 different subjects was used. The study combined high-throughput TCR immunosequencing, statistical association of individual TCRs with disease status, and machine learning to predict cytomegalovirus infection status. Rather than drawing on any new phenotypic data, the later analysis identified candidate immune exposures from TCR beta sequences and the way those sequences occurred across donors. The study was designed to test whether signatures of past pathogen exposure could be identified by cataloging public T cell receptors. An earlier analysis of more than 450 of the donors used high-throughput TCR beta sequencing to judge whether each TCR beta V gene segment behaved as functional or pseudogenic. Five DR-DQ haplotypes were treated as single units for association and clustering because of strong linkage in the cohort. A later analysis re-examined previously published TCR beta repertoires from about 700 donors and added high-resolution HLA genotyping to investigate patterns of TCR occurrence. In a later genetic analysis, genome-wide SNP genotypes for about 55% of the roughly 670 donors were used, and that subset was treated as a discovery cohort. Across 398 genotyped donors of the cohort, an average of roughly 250,000 unique TCR beta nucleotide sequences per donor were sequenced, and around 19% of those sequences were non-productive. Typing coverage varied by locus: about 620-630 donors for A, B, C, DRB1 and DQB1; some 520 for DQA1; around 570 for DPA1; around 490 for DPB1. Donor age, sex, ethnicity and CMV serostatus were collected together with the repertoire data. All discovery cohort repertoires had been generated on a single sequencing platform. Both class I and class II loci were covered by HLA typing, at four-digit resolution. The study used immunosequencing to profile the T cell repertoires of about 670 subjects and linked those repertoires to cytomegalovirus serostatus. The genetic ancestry cluster associated with self-reported Caucasian donors included 81% of the 300 to 400 genotyped donors. On the study overall, not on this receptor specifically: Correlated functional status among segregating V segments might be attributable to linkage disequilibrium, but an unknown experimental factor could not be ruled out. The study gave a list of 150 to 200 TCR beta chains associated with cytomegalovirus. In a later analysis, the rate of TCR association differed among HLA loci, with DRB1 alleles having the most associated TCRs and HLA-C alleles having the fewest. The earlier analysis of about 600 of the donors excluded some 16 rarely observed V segments, including chromosome 9 orphons, because counts were too low. This cohort had only TCR beta chains sequenced, and the lack of alpha or paired-chain data limited which features could be detected. Compared with equally common non-associated chains, HLA-associated TCR beta chains in a later analysis were more clonally expanded and had lower generation probabilities. A later analysis found that most CMV-associated TCR beta chains appeared HLA-restricted, with HLA associations seemingly driven largely by CMV exposure. When HLA alleles, especially DR and DQ, strongly co-occurred, attributing TCR associations to individual alleles was difficult. Most TCR sequences were seen in very few donors, while some public TCRs were found in many individuals. Immune exposure information for the cohort was limited to CMV serostatus. In an earlier analysis of a few hundred of the donors, most TCR beta V segments were observed in productive rearrangements about 87% or about 30% of the time, broadly matching IMGT annotations. The 87-base-pair reads could not distinguish some IMGT-functional V segments, including TRBV6-2 and TRBV6-3, so those segments were excluded. Roughly uniform sequencing depth across donors was assumed in presence/absence analyses, although this assumption may not hold. The authors suggested that the approach could potentially be generalized to other disease states and immunological phenotypes. A few of the identified cytomegalovirus-associated TCR beta chains were confirmed in vitro to be specific for cytomegalovirus antigens. A further reported finding was that TCR beta sequences accurately predicted the HLA-A and HLA-B alleles for most subjects in the first cohort. According to a later analysis, parvovirus B19, influenza, CMV and Epstein-Barr virus appeared linked to several top co-occurrence clusters. The classifier was reported to diagnose cytomegalovirus status with high specificity and sensitivity in both the original cohort and the validation cohort. A group of highly shared sequence variants was considered likely to be a technical artifact of the sequencing pipeline. A later genetic analysis associated a missense DCLRE1C variant with V-gene and J-gene trimming of TCR beta chains, and an independent cohort replicated the association. Because HLA typing was unavailable for some donors at each locus, only the typed subset was used in association tests. According to a later genetic analysis, donors in an Asian-associated ancestry cluster had fewer N-insertions in productive TCRs than the approximately 670-donor mean. In a later analysis, 16,951 TCR beta sequences were associated with specific HLA alleles at a false discovery rate of 0.05.

The cohort consisted of 650 to 700 healthy bone marrow donors. All cohort members were sampled while nominally healthy, although unrecorded immune exposures were likely present. The donor was CMV seronegative and was included in the group of approximately 350 seronegative cohort members. Every donor gave a peripheral blood sample, and the peripheral blood mononuclear cells from that sample were used for TCR beta sequencing. Genomic DNA extraction from the blood cell samples was performed with the Qiagen DNeasy Blood Extraction Kit. The library was obtained by the immunoSEQ multiplex PCR assay. The multiplex PCR relied on a mix of 60 forward primers for TCR Vbeta segments and 13 reverse primers for TCR Jbeta segments. Amplification of the CDR3 region of rearranged TCR beta genes was performed with a multiplex PCR assay on genomic DNA. The amplified TCR beta libraries were sequenced on the Illumina HiSeq System as 87-base-pair reads. From the authors' description of their analysis: Across the 670 or so repertoires, a later analysis counted 60 million to 90 million unique TCR beta chains, 9.5 million to 13 million of which were shared by at least two donors. A nearest-neighbor algorithm error-corrected the raw reads and collapsed the reads into unique sequences, merging closely related sequences to remove PCR and sequencing errors. CDR3 sequences were aligned to IMGT reference sequences to assign V, D and J gene segments. Each retained sequence needed at least a six-nucleotide match to both a V gene segment and a J gene segment. A rearrangement counted as productive if the CDR3 had no stop codons and remained in frame with V and J, and every other rearrangement counted as non-productive. Following IMGT convention, CDR3 was defined as the stretch from the second conserved V-encoded cysteine to the conserved J-encoded phenylalanine. The earlier analysis of 500 to 650 of the donors excluded any sequence lacking an unambiguous match to a single V gene segment. An earlier analysis of several hundred of the donors classified V segments as functional when productive rearrangements were above 56.7% and as segregating when the standard deviation between donors was above 5%. A statistical classification framework was built for diagnosing cytomegalovirus status from the catalog of TCR beta chain sequences. V and J gene assignment, in a later analysis, came from comparing TCR nucleotide sequences with IMGT/GENE-DB human TR gene sequences. A later analysis assigned CDR3 sequences and most-parsimonious VDJ recombination scenarios with the TCRdist pipeline. In a later analysis, every TCR beta chain was defined by the combination of its CDR3 amino acid sequence and its V-gene family, and reads without a unique V-gene family were dropped. A later analysis removed over 500 highly shared, low-generation-probability nucleotide sequences to deal with suspected cross-contamination and a sequencing artifact. For each public chain, a later analysis derived a clonal expansion index from normalized ranks of inferred template counts within each repertoire. Generation probabilities in a later analysis came from a VDJ recombination model fitted to out-of-frame rearrangements, and those results were checked against IGoR. A later analysis scored TCR-TCR, TCR-HLA and TCR-CMV co-occurrence with hypergeometric tests, applying a repertoire-size bias correction to TCR pairs. In a later analysis, false discovery rates were estimated by permuting HLA or CMV assignments 20 times. In a later analysis, co-occurring TCRs were grouped using DBSCAN, with TCRdist sequence similarity added in when clustering inside HLA-allele-positive subsets. Co-occurrence clustering excluded repertoires with fewer than 30,000 or more than 120,000 public chains, plus five with anomalous nucleotide sharing. In its TCRdb copy, this immuneACCESS table keeps in-frame sequences only and misses some clones. Where compared with another copy, unresolved V genes explain less than half of these, and the others have no known cause. That table furnishes V, J and clone size, whereas the DNA furnished D and trimming. Counted in this sample were roughly 200,000 clones; approximately 84% of them appeared once. 0.5% to 0.7% of the sample goes to the ten largest clones.

CDR1 and CDR2 are drawn from the germline V gene: MNHEY, SVGAGI. V is pared back by 3 bases and J by 5 bases, with 16 bases lying between the germline termini. Counted from cysteine to phenylalanine, this CDR3 has 15 amino acids. The entry retains the CDR3 DNA only, 45 bases that are in frame from base 1. Sequencing input: PBMCs. The chain uses TRBV6-5 and TRBJ2-5, with a weak D call of TRBD2 (5 bases match). The receptor comes from a woman aged 40 to 50 in good health and CMV-seronegative. The DNA reads TGTGCCAGCAGTTATTCCGCAGCGGCCGAGGAGACCCAGTACTTC. Translation gives CASSYSAAAEETQYF.